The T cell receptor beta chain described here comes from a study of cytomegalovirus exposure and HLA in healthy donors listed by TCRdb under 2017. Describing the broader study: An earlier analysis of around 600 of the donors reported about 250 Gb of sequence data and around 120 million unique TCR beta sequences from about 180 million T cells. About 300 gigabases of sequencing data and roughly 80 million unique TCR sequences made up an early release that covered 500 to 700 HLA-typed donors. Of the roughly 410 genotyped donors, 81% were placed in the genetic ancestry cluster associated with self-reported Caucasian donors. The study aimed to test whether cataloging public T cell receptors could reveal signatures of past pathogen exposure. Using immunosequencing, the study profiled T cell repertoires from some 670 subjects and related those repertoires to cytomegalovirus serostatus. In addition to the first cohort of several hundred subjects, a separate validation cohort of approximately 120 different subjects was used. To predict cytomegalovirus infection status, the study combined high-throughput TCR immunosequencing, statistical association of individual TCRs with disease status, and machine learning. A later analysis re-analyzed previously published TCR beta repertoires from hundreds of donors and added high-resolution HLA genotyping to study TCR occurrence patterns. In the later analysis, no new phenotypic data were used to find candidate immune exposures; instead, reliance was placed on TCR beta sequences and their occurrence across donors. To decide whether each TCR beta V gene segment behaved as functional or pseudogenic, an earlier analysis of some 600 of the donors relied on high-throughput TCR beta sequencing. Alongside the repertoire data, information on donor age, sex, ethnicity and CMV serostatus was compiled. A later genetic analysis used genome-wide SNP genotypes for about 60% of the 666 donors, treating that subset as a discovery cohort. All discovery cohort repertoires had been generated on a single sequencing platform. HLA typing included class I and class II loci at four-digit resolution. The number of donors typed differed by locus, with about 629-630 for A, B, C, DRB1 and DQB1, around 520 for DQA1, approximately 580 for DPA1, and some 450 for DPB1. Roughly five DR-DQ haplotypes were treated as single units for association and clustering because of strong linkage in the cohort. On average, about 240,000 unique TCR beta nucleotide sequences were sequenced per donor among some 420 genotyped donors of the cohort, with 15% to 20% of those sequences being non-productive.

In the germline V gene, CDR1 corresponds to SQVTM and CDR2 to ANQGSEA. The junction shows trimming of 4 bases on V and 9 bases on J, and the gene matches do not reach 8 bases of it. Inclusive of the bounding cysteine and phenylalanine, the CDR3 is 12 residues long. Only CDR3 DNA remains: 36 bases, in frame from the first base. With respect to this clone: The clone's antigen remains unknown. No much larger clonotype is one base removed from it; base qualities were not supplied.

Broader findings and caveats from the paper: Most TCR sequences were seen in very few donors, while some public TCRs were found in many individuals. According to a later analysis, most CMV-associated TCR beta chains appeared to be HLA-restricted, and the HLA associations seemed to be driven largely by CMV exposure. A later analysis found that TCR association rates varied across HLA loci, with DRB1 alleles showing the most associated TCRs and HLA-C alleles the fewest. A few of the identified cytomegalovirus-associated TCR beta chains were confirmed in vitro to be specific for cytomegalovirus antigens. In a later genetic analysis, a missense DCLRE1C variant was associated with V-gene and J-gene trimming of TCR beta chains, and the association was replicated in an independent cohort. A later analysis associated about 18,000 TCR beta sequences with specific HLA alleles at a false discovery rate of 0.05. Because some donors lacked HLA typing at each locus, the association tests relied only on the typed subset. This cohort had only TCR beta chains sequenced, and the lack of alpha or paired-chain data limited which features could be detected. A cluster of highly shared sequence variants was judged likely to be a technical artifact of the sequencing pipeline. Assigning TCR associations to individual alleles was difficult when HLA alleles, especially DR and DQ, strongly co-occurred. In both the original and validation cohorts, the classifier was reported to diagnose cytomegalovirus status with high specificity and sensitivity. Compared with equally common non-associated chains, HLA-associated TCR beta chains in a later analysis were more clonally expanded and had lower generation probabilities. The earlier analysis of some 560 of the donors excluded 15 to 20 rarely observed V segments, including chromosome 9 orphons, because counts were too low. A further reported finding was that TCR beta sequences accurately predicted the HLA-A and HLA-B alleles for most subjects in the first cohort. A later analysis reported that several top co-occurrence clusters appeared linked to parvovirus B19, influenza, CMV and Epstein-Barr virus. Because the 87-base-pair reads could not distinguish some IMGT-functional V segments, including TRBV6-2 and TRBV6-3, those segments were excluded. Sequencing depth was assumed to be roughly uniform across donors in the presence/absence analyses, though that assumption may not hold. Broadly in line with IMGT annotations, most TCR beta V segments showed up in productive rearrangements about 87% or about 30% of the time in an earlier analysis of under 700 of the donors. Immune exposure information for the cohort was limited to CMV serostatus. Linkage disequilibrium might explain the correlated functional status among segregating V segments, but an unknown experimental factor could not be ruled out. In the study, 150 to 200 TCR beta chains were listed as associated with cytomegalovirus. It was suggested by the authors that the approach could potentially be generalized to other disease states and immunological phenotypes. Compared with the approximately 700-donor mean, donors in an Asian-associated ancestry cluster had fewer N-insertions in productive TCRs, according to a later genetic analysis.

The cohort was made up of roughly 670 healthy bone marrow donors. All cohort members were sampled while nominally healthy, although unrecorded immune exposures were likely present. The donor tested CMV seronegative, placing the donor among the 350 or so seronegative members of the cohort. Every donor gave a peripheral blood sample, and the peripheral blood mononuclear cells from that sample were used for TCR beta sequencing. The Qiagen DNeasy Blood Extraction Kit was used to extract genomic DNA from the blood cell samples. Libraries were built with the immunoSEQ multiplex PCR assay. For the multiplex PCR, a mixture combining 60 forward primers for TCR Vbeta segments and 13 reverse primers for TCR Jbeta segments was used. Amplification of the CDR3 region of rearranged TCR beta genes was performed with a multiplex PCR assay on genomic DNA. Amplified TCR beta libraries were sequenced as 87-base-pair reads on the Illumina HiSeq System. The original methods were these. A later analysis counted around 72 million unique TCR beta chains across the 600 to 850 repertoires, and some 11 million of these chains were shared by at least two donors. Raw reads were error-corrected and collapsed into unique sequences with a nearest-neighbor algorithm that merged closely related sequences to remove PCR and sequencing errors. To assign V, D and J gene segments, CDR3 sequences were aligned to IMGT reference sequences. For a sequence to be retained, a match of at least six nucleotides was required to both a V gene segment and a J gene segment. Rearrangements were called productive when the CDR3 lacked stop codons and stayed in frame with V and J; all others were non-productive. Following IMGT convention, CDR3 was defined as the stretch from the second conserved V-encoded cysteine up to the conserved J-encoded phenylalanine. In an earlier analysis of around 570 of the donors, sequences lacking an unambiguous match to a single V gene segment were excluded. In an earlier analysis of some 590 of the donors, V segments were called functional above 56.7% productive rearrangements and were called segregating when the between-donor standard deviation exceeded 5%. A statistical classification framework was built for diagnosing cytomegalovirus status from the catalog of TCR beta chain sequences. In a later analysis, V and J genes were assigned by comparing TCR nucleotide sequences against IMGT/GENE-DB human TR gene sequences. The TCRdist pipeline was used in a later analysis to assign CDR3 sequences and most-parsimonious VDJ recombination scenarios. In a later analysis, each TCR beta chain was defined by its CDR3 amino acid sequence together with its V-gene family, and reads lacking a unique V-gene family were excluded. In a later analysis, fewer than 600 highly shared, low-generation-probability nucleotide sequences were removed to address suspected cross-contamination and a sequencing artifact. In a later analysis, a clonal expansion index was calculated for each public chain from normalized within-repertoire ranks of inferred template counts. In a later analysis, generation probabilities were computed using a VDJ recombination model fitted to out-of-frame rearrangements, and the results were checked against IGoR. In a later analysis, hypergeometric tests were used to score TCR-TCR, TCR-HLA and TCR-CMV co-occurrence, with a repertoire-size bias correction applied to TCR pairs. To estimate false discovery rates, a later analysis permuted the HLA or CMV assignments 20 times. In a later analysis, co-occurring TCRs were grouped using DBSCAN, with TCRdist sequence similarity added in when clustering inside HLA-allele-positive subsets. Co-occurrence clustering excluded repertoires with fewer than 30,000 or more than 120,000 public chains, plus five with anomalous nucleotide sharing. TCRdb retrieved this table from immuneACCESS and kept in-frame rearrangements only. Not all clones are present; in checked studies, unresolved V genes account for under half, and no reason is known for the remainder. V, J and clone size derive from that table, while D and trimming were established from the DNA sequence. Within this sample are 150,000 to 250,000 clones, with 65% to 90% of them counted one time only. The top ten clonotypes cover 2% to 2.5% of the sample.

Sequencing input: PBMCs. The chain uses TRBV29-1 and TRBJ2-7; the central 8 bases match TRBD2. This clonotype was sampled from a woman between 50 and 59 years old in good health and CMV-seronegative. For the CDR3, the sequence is CSVATTSVGQYF. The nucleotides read TGCAGCGTTGCTACGACTAGCGTCGGGCAGTACTTC.